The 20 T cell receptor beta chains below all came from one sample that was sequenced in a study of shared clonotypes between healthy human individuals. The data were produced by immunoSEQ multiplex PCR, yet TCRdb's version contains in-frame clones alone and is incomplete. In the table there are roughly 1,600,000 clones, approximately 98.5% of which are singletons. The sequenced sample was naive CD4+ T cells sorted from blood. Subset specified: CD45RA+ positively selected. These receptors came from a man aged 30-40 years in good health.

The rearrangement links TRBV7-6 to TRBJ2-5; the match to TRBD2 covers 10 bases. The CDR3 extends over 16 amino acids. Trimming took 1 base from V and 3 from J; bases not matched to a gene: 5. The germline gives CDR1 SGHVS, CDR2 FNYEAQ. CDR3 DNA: TGTGCCAGCAGCTTAGGAGCTAGCGGGGGCAAAGAGACCCAGTACTTC. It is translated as CASSLGASGGKETQYF.

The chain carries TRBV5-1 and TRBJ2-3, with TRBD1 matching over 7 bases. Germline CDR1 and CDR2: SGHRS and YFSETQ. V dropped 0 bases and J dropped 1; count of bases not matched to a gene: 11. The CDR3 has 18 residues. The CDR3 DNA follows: TGCGCCAGCAGCTTGGGAAGTATGACAGGGTCGGGCACAGATACGCAGTATTTT. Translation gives CASSLGSMTGSGTDTQYF.

The CDR3 reads CASSARRTGLIRWGNQPQHF. CDR3 in DNA: TGTGCCAGCAGTGCCCGACGGACAGGGTTAATTCGGTGGGGAAATCAGCCCCAGCATTTT. The chain has TRBV2 and TRBJ1-5, with TRBD1 matching over 8 bases. This CDR3 is built from 20 residues. Germline CDR1 is SNHLY and CDR2 is FYNNEI. V shed 4 bases and J 4 bases; nucleotides not matched to a gene: 21.

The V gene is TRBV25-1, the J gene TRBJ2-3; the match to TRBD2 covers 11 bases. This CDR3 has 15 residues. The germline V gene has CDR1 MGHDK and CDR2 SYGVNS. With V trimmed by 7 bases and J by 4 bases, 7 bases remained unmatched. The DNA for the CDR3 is TGTGCCAGCACGACTAGCGGGATACCAGCAGATACGCAGTATTTT. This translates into CASTTSGIPADTQYF.

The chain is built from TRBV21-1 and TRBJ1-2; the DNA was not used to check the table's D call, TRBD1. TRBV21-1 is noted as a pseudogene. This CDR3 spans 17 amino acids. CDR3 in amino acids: CASSKEARARLNYGYTF. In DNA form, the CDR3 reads TGTGCCAGCAGCAAAGAGGCCAGGGCAAGACTTAACTATGGCTACACCTTC.

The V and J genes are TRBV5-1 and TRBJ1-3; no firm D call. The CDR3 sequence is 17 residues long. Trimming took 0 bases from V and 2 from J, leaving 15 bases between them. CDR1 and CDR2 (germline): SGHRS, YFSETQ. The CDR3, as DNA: TGCGCCAGCAGCTTGGAGGGCAGTATCATTCCTGGAAACACCATATATTTT. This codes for CASSLEGSIIPGNTIYF.

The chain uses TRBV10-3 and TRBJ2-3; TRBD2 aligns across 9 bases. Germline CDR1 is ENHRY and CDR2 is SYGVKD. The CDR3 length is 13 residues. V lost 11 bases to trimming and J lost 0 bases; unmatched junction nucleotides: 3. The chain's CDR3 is CAATSGSTDTQYF. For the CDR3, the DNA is TGTGCCGCAACTAGCGGGAGCACAGATACGCAGTATTTT.

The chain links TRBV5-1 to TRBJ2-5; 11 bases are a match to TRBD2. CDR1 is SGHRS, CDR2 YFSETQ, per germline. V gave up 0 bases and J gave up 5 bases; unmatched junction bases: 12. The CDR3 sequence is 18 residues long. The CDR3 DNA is TGCGCCAGCAGCTTGGGAGGCCTAGCGGGAGGTTCTGTGGAGACCCAGTACTTC. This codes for CASSLGGLAGGSVETQYF. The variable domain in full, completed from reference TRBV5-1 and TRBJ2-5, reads KAGVTQTPRYLIKTRGQQVTLSCSPISGHRSVSWYQQTPGQGLQFLFEYFSETQRNKGNFPGRFSGRQFSNSRSEMNVSTLELGDSALYLCASSLGGLAGGSVETQYFGPGTRLLVL.

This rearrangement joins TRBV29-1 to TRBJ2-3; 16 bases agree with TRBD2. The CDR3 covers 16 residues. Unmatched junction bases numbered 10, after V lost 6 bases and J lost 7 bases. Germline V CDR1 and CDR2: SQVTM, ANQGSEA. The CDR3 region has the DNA TGCAGCGTCGCCGGGACTAGCGGGAGGGGGGTACATACGCAGTATTTT. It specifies CSVAGTSGRGVHTQYF.

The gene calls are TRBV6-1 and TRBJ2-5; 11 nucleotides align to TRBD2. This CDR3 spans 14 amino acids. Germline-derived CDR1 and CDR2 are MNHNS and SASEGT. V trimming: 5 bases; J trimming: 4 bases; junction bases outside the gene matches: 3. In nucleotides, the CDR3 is TGTGCCAGCAGTTTACTAGCGGGAGCAGAGACCCAGTACTTC. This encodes CASSLLAGAETQYF.

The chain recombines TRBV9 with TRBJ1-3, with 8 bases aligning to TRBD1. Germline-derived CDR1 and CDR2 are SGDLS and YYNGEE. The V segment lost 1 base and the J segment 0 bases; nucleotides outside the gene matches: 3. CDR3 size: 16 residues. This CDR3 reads CASSVLTGGSGNTIYF. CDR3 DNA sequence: TGTGCCAGCAGCGTACTTACAGGGGGCTCTGGAAACACCATATATTTT.

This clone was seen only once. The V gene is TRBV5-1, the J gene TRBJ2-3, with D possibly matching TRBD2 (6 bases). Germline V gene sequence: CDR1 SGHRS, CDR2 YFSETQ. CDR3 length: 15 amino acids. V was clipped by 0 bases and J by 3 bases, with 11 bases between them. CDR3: CASSLDGTGTDTQYF. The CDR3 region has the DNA TGCGCCAGCAGCTTGGATGGGACTGGTACAGATACGCAGTATTTT.

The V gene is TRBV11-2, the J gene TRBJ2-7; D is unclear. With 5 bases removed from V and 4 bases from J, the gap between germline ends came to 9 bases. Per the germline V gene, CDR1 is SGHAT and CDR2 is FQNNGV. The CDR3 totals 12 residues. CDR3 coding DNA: TGTGCCAGCAGCGCTAATGGTTACGAGCAGTACTTC. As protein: CASSANGYEQYF.

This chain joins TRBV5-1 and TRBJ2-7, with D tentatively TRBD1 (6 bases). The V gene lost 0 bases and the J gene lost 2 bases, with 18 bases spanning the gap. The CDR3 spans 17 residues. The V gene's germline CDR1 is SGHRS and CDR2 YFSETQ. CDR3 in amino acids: CASSLVGAGPIAYEQYF. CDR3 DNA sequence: TGCGCCAGCAGCTTGGTGGGGGCCGGCCCTATTGCCTACGAGCAGTACTTC.

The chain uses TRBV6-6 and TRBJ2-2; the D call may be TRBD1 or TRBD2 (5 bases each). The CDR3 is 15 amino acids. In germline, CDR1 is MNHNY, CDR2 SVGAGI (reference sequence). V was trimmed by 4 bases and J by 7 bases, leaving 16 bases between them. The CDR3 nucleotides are TGTGCCAGCAGTTCCAGAGCGGTGGGGCGCGGGGAGCTGTTTTTT. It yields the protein CASSSRAVGRGELFF.

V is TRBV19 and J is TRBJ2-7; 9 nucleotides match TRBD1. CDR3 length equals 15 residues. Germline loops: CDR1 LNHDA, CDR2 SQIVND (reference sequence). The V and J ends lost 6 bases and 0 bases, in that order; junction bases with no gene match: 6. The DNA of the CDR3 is TGTGCCAGTAGGATACAGGGGGCAGACTCCTACGAGCAGTACTTC. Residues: CASRIQGADSYEQYF.

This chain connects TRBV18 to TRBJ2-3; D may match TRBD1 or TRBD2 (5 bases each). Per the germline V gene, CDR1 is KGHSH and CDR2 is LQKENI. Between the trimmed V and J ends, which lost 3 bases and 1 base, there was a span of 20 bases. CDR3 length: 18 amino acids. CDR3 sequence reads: CASSPLSQKGTRTDTQYF. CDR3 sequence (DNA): TGTGCCAGCTCACCCCTTTCTCAGAAAGGGACCCGCACAGATACGCAGTATTTT.

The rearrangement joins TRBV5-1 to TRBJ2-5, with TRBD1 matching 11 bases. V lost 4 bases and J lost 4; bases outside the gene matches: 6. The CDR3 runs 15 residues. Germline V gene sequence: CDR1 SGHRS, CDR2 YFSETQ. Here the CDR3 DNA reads TGCGCCAGCAGCACCTCGGGGACAGGGGGAGAGACCCAGTACTTC. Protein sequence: CASSTSGTGGETQYF. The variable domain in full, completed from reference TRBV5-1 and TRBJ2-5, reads KAGVTQTPRYLIKTRGQQVTLSCSPISGHRSVSWYQQTPGQGLQFLFEYFSETQRNKGNFPGRFSGRQFSNSRSEMNVSTLELGDSALYLCASSTSGTGGETQYFGPGTRLLVL.

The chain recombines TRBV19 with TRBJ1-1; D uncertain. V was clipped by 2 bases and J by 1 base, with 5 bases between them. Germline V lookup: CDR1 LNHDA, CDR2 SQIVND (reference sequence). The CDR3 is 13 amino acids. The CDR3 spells CASSISRNTEAFF. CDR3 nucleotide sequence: TGTGCCAGTAGTATAAGCCGGAACACTGAAGCTTTCTTT.

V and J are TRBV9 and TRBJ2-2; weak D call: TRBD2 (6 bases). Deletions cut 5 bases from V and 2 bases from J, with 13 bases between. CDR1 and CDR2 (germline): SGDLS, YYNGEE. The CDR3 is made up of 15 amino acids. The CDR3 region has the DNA TGTGCCAGCAGGATAACCGGGACTAACACCGGGGAGCTGTTTTTT. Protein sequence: CASRITGTNTGELFF.